This is a list of T cell receptor beta chains from one sample in a study of metastatic and nonmetastatic thyroid tumors. TCRdb redid the clone calls on the PCR reads using MiXCR. This repertoire shows about 19,000 clones, around 25% found once; its top ten account for 3.3%. Sequenced input: blood. Every receptor here comes from a male donor with papillary thyroid cancer or a benign thyroid nodule (not recorded which). Some clones in this sample may be carry-over from other donors' samples. The CDR3 runs from the conserved cysteine through the conserved F or W. D genes are given only for firm matches.

v_gene	j_gene	d_gene	CDR3aa
TRBV11-3	TRBJ2-5	-	CASSARGEETQYF
TRBV6-4	TRBJ2-7	TRBD2	CASSELAGGQRYESEQYF
TRBV25-1	TRBJ2-1	-	CASSESTGSYNEQFF
TRBV12-3/TRBV12-4	TRBJ1-6	TRBD1	CASRRTGHNSPLHF
TRBV28	TRBJ2-2	-	CASTVGTGELFF
TRBV15	TRBJ2-1	TRBD2	CATSREAGRGNEQFF
TRBV19	TRBJ2-3	TRBD1	CASSISGTGGIDTQYF
TRBV20-1	TRBJ1-5	TRBD1	CSARQGAGNQPQHF
TRBV6-1	TRBJ1-5	-	CASSRERGNQPQHF
TRBV6-2/TRBV6-3	TRBJ2-6	-	CASSYGRTGANVLTF
TRBV3-1	TRBJ2-7	TRBD1	CASSPPGTEGHEQYF
TRBV15	TRBJ1-6	TRBD1	CATSRKDRVYSPLHF
TRBV11-2	TRBJ1-2	-	CASSLDLRYGYTF
TRBV18	TRBJ2-2	TRBD2	CASSPPGAGVSQELFF
TRBV6-1	TRBJ1-2	TRBD1	CASSEAGQGAIYGYTF
TRBV10-2	TRBJ1-5	-	CASSEIDRSSNQPQHF
TRBV7-3	TRBJ2-1	-	CASSSGGKSYNEQLF
TRBV6-6	TRBJ2-7	TRBD2	CASSYSNGRAYEQYF
TRBV11-3	TRBJ2-1	-	CASSLGVQGTRLFF
TRBV12-3/TRBV12-4	TRBJ2-3	-	CASSLSGTTDTQYF
TRBV6-1	TRBJ2-7	TRBD2	CASSGPTSGRAYEQYF
TRBV6-2/TRBV6-3	TRBJ2-1	-	CASSPLFGSYNEQFF
TRBV11-2	TRBJ2-1	-	CASSHGDEQFF
TRBV5-1	TRBJ1-2	-	CASSPQALGGRGYTF
TRBV5-6	TRBJ1-5	-	CASSAGRSQPQHF
TRBV11-1	TRBJ2-1	-	CASSGQGSPGGEQFF
TRBV11-2	TRBJ2-7	-	CVSSFPKLGAISYEQYF
TRBV2	TRBJ2-1	-	CVSSEGSGAYNEQFF
TRBV2	TRBJ2-2	-	CASSNREGTGELFF
TRBV6-1	TRBJ2-2	TRBD2	CASSVSLAGPIHTGELFF
TRBV6-1	TRBJ1-1	TRBD1	CASSLRDRAFEAFF
TRBV2	TRBJ1-5	TRBD1	CASSFWTGDNQPQHF
TRBV20-1	TRBJ1-5	TRBD1	CSAPRTGGAVANQPQHF